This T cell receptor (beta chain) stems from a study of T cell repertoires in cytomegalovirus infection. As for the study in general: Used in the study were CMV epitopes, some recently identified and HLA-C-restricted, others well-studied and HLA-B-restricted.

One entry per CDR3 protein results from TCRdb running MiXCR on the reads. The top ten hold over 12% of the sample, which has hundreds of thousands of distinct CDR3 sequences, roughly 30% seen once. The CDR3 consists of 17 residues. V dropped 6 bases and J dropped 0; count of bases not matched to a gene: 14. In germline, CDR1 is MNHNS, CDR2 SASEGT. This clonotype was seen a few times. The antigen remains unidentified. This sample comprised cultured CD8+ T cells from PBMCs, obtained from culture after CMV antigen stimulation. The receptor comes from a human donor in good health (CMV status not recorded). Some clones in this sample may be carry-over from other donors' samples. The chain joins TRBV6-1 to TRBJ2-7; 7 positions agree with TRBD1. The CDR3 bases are TGTGCCAGCAGAATAATTGGGACAGTTGGTAGCTCCTACGAGCAGTACTTC. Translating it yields CASRIIGTVGSSYEQYF.